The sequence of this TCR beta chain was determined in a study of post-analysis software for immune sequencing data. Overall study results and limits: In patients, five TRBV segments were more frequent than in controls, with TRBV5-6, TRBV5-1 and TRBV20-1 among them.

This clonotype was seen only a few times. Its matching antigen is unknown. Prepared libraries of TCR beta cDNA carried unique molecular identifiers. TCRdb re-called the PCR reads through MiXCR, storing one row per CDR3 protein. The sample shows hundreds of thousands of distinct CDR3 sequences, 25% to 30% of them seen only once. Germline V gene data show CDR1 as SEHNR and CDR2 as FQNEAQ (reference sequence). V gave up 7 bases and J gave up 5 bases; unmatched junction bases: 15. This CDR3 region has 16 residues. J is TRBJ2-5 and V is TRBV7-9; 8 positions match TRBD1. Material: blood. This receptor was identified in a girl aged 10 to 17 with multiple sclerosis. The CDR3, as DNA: TGTGCCAGCACCGACAGGGGAAGGGCTGGCTGGGAGACCCAGTACTTC. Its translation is CASTDRGRAGWETQYF.